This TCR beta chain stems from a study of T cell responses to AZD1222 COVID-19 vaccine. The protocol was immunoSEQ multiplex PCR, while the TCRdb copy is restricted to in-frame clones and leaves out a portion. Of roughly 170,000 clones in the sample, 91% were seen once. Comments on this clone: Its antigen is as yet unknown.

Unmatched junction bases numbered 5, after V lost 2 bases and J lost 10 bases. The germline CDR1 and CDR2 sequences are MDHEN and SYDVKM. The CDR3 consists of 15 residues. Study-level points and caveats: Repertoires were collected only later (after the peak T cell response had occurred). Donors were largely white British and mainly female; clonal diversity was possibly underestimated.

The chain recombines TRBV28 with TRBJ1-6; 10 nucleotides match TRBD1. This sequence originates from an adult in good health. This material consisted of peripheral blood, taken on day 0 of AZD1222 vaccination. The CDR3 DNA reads TGTGCCAGCAGTTTAGGGACAGGGGTAGGATCACCCCTCCACTTT. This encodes CASSLGTGVGSPLHF.